The rows below give T cell receptor beta chains drawn from one sample of a study of a mutant IDH1 vaccine in newly diagnosed glioma. Profiled with immunoSEQ multiplex PCR; TCRdb holds only in-frame clones, not every one. The sample includes tens of thousands of clones, approximately 78% of them seen just once. This specimen was PBMCs, taken from a glioma patient treated with radiotherapy, temozolomide or both. These receptors all stem from a man in his forties with glioma. Some clones in this sample may be carry-over from other donors' samples. CDR3s include the opening cysteine and the closing phenylalanine or tryptophan. The D gene is left open where the match is weak. Clone size is stated in some rows and not others, as once, few, many or a class when expanded.

d_call: TRBD1; v_call: TRBV5-4; cdr3_length: 18; j_call: TRBJ2-6; clone_size: NA; cdr3_aa: CASLKAGTVISGANVLTF; cdr3_nt: TGTGCCAGCCTCAAGGCCGGGACAGTAATCTCTGGGGCCAACGTCCTGACTTTC
d_call: NA; v_call: TRBV6-5; cdr3_length: 11; j_call: TRBJ2-7; clone_size: once; cdr3_aa: CASRSYYEQYF; cdr3_nt: TGTGCCAGCAGGTCATACTACGAGCAGTACTTC
d_call: NA; v_call: TRBV7-2; cdr3_length: 19; j_call: TRBJ2-5; clone_size: NA; cdr3_aa: CASSLEVFLSGAYQETQYF; cdr3_nt: TGTGCCAGCAGCTTAGAGGTGTTTCTATCGGGGGCGTACCAAGAGACCCAGTACTTC
d_call: TRBD1; v_call: TRBV9; cdr3_length: 16; j_call: TRBJ2-3; clone_size: NA; cdr3_aa: CASSVASGTGMDTQYF; cdr3_nt: TGTGCCAGCAGCGTAGCTTCCGGGACAGGGATGGATACGCAGTATTTT
d_call: TRBD1; v_call: TRBV10-3; cdr3_length: 14; j_call: TRBJ1-1; clone_size: NA; cdr3_aa: CAIRETGGDTEAFF; cdr3_nt: TGTGCCATCAGAGAGACAGGGGGAGACACTGAAGCTTTCTTT
d_call: TRBD1; v_call: TRBV5-6; cdr3_length: 15; j_call: TRBJ1-1; clone_size: NA; cdr3_aa: CASSSPGQGYTEAFF; cdr3_nt: TGTGCCAGCAGCTCCCCGGGACAGGGGTACACTGAAGCTTTCTTT
d_call: TRBD1; v_call: TRBV13; cdr3_length: 15; j_call: TRBJ1-2; clone_size: NA; cdr3_aa: CASSLGGGQSYGYTF; cdr3_nt: TGTGCCAGCAGCTTAGGCGGGGGACAGAGCTATGGCTACACCTTC
d_call: NA; v_call: TRBV10-3; cdr3_length: 18; j_call: TRBJ1-6; clone_size: NA; cdr3_aa: CASHDPGLSTSYNSPLHF; cdr3_nt: TGTGCCAGCCATGATCCGGGGCTGTCAACCTCCTATAATTCACCCCTCCACTTT
d_call: NA; v_call: TRBV20-1; cdr3_length: 11; j_call: TRBJ2-7; clone_size: NA; cdr3_aa: CSARQGLEQYF; cdr3_nt: TGCAGTGCTAGACAGGGACTCGAGCAGTACTTC
d_call: TRBD1; v_call: TRBV11-3; cdr3_length: 14; j_call: TRBJ2-7; clone_size: NA; cdr3_aa: CASSPGTGGYEQYF; cdr3_nt: TGTGCCAGCAGCCCCGGGACAGGAGGGTACGAGCAGTACTTC
d_call: NA; v_call: TRBV13; cdr3_length: 15; j_call: TRBJ1-6; clone_size: few; cdr3_aa: CASSRGGSSNSPLHF; cdr3_nt: TGTGCCAGCAGCAGGGGGGGGAGCTCAAATTCACCCCTCCACTTT
d_call: NA; v_call: TRBV4-1; cdr3_length: 12; j_call: TRBJ1-2; clone_size: few; cdr3_aa: CASSHGWGGYTF; cdr3_nt: TGCGCCAGCAGCCATGGGTGGGGCGGCTACACCTTC
d_call: TRBD1; v_call: TRBV6-6; cdr3_length: 15; j_call: TRBJ1-2; clone_size: NA; cdr3_aa: CASSYEDRSLYGYTF; cdr3_nt: TGTGCCAGCAGTTACGAGGACAGGTCTCTCTATGGCTACACCTTC
d_call: TRBD1; v_call: TRBV6-5; cdr3_length: 13; j_call: TRBJ1-2; clone_size: NA; cdr3_aa: CASSPPGGRGYTF; cdr3_nt: TGTGCCAGCAGTCCCCCAGGGGGCCGGGGCTACACCTTC
d_call: NA; v_call: TRBV29-1; cdr3_length: 9; j_call: TRBJ1-2; clone_size: NA; cdr3_aa: CGTDYGYTF; cdr3_nt: TGCGGGACGGACTATGGCTACACCTTC
d_call: NA; v_call: TRBV5-6; cdr3_length: 14; j_call: TRBJ2-7; clone_size: NA; cdr3_aa: CASSPSGVYYEQYF; cdr3_nt: TGTGCCAGCAGCCCCTCGGGGGTCTACTACGAGCAGTACTTC
d_call: NA; v_call: TRBV9; cdr3_length: 15; j_call: TRBJ1-3; clone_size: few; cdr3_aa: CASSVGQSSGNTIYF; cdr3_nt: TGTGCCAGCAGCGTAGGGCAGTCCTCTGGAAACACCATATATTTT
d_call: TRBD1; v_call: TRBV29-1; cdr3_length: 13; j_call: TRBJ2-1; clone_size: once; cdr3_aa: CSVPGQGLNEQFF; cdr3_nt: TGCAGCGTTCCCGGACAGGGGCTAAATGAGCAGTTCTTC
d_call: NA; v_call: TRBV5-1; cdr3_length: 15; j_call: TRBJ2-1; clone_size: NA; cdr3_aa: CASNDGVSGYNEQFF; cdr3_nt: TGCGCCAGCAATGACGGGGTAAGCGGTTATAATGAGCAGTTCTTC
d_call: TRBD1; v_call: TRBV7-2; cdr3_length: 15; j_call: TRBJ2-2; clone_size: few; cdr3_aa: CASSWTGMNTGELFF; cdr3_nt: TGTGCCAGCAGCTGGACAGGGATGAACACCGGGGAGCTGTTTTTT
d_call: NA; v_call: TRBV6-1; cdr3_length: 13; j_call: TRBJ1-1; clone_size: few; cdr3_aa: CASKKGMNTEAFF; cdr3_nt: TGTGCCAGCAAAAAGGGGATGAACACTGAAGCTTTCTTT
d_call: NA; v_call: TRBV5-4; cdr3_length: 16; j_call: TRBJ2-3; clone_size: NA; cdr3_aa: CASSGAGTLSTDTQYF; cdr3_nt: TGTGCCAGCAGCGGGGCCGGGACACTAAGCACAGATACGCAGTATTTT
d_call: NA; v_call: TRBV28; cdr3_length: 15; j_call: TRBJ1-6; clone_size: NA; cdr3_aa: CASSLRGNYNSPLHF; cdr3_nt: TGTGCCAGCAGTTTAAGGGGTAACTATAATTCACCCCTCCACTTT
d_call: NA; v_call: TRBV5-4; cdr3_length: 15; j_call: TRBJ1-4; clone_size: NA; cdr3_aa: CASSLVGGQGEKLFF; cdr3_nt: TGTGCCAGCAGCTTGGTCGGGGGGCAGGGGGAAAAACTGTTTTTT
d_call: NA; v_call: TRBV7-8; cdr3_length: 14; j_call: TRBJ1-6; clone_size: NA; cdr3_aa: CASSLEAGDSPLHF; cdr3_nt: TGTGCCAGCAGCTTAGAAGCAGGAGACTCACCCCTCCACTTT
d_call: NA; v_call: TRBV2; cdr3_length: 13; j_call: TRBJ1-1; clone_size: NA; cdr3_aa: CASSGQANTEAFF; cdr3_nt: TGTGCCAGCAGTGGACAGGCGAACACTGAAGCTTTCTTT